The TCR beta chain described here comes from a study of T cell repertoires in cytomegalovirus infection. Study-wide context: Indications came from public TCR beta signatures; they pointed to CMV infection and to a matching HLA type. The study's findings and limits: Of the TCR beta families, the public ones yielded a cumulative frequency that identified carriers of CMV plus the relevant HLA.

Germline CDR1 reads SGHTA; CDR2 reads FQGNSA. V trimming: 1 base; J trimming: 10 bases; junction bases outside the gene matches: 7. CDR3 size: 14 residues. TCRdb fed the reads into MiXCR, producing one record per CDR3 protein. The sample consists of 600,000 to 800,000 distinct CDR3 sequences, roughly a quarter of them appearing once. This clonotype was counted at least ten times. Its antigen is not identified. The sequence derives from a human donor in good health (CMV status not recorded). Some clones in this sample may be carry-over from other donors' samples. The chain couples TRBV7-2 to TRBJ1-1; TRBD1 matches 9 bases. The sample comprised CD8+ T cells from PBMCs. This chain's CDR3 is CASSLGRQGVRAFF. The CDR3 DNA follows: TGTGCCAGCAGCTTAGGGAGACAGGGGGTAAGAGCTTTCTTT. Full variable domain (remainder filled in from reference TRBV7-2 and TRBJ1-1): GAGVSQSPSNKVTEKGKDVELRCDPISGHTALYWYRQSLGQGLEFLIYFQGNSAPDKSGLPSDRFSAERTGGSVSTLTIQRTQQEDSAVYLCASSLGRQGVRAFFGQGTRLTVV.